One sample yielded the 3 T cell receptor beta chains listed below, sequenced in a study of blood T cell repertoires in COVID-19. Sequencing used immunoSEQ multiplex PCR; TCRdb keeps in-frame clones, though not all of them. The table includes approximately 250,000 clones, approximately 89% detected once. Sequenced input: PBMCs or T cells enriched from blood (not recorded which). The source is a middle-aged woman who had been exposed to COVID-19.

The rearrangement links TRBV19 to TRBJ2-5; D uncertain. CDR1 and CDR2 (germline): LNHDA, SQIVND (reference sequence). The CDR3 runs to 13 residues. Trimming stripped 1 base from V and 3 bases from J, with 6 bases between. In DNA, the CDR3 is TGTGCCAGTAGTATAGTCCCAGAAGAGACCCAGTACTTC. Translated: CASSIVPEETQYF.

The rearrangement uses TRBV3-1 (or the pseudogene TRBV3-2) and TRBJ2-3, with D maybe TRBD2 (5 bases). From germline, CDR1 is LGHDT and CDR2 YNNKEL (reference sequence). The CDR3 covers 14 residues. Trimming pared 1 base from V and 3 bases from J, leaving 8 bases between. CDR3 bases: TGTGCCAGCAGCCAAGGACTACAGACAGATACGCAGTATTTT. It specifies CASSQGLQTDTQYF.

The V gene is TRBV30, the J gene TRBJ2-7; D perhaps matches TRBD2 (5 bases). This CDR3 is built from 14 residues. Deletions cut 6 bases from V and 2 bases from J, with 17 bases between. The germline gives CDR1 GTSNPN, CDR2 SVGIG (reference sequence). The CDR3 DNA reads as TGTGCCTGCGTTAGGGCCCTAGCTGCCTACGAGCAGTACTTC. This encodes CACVRALAAYEQYF.